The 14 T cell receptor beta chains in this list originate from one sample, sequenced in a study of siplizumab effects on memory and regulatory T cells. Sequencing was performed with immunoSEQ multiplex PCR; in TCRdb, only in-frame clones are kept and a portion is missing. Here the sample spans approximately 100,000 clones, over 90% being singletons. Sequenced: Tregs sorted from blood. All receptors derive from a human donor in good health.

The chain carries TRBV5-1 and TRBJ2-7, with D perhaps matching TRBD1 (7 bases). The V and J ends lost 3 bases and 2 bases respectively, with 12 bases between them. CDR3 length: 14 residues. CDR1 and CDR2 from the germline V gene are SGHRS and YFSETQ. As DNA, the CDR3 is TGCGCCAGCAGCTCGGGGGACAGCACCTACGAGCAGTACTTC. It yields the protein CASSSGDSTYEQYF.

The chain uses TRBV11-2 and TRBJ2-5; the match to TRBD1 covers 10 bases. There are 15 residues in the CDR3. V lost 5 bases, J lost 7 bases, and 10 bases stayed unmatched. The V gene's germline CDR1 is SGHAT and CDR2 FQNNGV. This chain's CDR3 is CASSTTGQGGGTQYF. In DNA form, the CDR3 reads TGTGCCAGCAGCACGACAGGACAGGGGGGTGGGACCCAGTACTTC. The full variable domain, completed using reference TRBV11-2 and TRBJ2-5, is EAGVAQSPRYKIIEKRQSVAFWCNPISGHATLYWYQQILGQGPKLLIQFQNNGVVDDSQLPKDRFSAERLKGVDSTLKIQPAKLEDSAVYLCASSTTGQGGGTQYFGPGTRLLVL.

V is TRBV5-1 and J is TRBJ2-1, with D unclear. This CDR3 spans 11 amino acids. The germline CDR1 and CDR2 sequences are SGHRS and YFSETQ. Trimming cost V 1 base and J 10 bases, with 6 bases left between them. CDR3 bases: TGCGCCAGCAGCTTGAGTGGGGAGCAGTTCTTC. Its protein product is CASSLSGEQFF.

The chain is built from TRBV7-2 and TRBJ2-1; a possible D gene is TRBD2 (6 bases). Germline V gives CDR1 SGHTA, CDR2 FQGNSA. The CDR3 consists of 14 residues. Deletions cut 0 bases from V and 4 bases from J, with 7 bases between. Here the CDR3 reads CASSLAGGYNEQFF. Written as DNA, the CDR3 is TGTGCCAGCAGCTTAGCCGGGGGTTACAATGAGCAGTTCTTC.

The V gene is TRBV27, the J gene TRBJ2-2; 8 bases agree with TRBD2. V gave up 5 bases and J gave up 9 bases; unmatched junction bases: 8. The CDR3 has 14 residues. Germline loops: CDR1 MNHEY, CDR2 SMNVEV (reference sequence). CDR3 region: CASSRGGLPWELFF. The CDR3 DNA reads TGTGCCAGCAGTCGGGGGGGATTACCGTGGGAGCTGTTTTTT.

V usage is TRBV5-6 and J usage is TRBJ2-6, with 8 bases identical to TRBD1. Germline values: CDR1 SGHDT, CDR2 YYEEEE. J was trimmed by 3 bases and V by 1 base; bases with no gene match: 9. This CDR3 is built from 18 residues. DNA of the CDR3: TGTGCCAGCAGCTTGTTGGGACAGGCCCTTGGTGGGGCCAACGTCCTGACTTTC. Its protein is CASSLLGQALGGANVLTF.

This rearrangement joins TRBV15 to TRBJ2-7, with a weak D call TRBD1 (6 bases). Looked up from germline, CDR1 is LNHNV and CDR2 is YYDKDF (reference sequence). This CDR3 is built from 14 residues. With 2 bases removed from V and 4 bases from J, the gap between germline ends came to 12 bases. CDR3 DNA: TGTGCCACCAGCAGAAGGGGGATAGGATACGAGCAGTACTTC. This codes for CATSRRGIGYEQYF.

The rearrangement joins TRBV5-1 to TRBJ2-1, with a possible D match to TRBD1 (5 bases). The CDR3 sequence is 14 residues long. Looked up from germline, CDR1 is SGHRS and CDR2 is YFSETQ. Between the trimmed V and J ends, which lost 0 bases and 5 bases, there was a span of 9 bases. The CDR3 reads CASSLEGRDNEQFF. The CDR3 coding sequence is TGCGCCAGCAGCTTGGAGGGGCGCGACAATGAGCAGTTCTTC.

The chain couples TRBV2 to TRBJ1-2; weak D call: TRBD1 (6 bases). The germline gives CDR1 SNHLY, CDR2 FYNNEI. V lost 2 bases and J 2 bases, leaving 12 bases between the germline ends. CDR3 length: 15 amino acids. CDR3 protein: CASSEFTGINYGYTF. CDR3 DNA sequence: TGTGCCAGCAGTGAATTCACAGGGATAAACTATGGCTACACCTTC.

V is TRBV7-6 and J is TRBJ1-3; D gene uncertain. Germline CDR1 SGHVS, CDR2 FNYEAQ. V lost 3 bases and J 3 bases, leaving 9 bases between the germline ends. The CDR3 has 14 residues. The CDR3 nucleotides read TGTGCCAGCAGCTTGGGTCCATTTGGAAACACCATATATTTT. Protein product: CASSLGPFGNTIYF. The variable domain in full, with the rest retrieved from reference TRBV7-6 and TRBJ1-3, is GAGVSQSPRYKVTKRGQDVALRCDPISGHVSLYWYRQALGQGPEFLTYFNYEAQQDKSGLPNDRFSAERPEGSISTLTIQRTEQRDSAMYRCASSLGPFGNTIYFGEGSWLTVV.

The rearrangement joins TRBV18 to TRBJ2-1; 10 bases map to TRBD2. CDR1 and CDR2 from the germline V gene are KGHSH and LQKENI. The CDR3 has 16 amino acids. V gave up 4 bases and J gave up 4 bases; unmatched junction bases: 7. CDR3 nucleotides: TGTGCCAGCTCACAGCCGGGACTAGCGATATACAATGAGCAGTTCTTC. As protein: CASSQPGLAIYNEQFF.

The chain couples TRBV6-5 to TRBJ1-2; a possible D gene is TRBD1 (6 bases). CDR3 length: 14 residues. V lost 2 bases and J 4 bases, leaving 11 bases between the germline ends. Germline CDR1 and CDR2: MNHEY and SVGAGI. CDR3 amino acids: CASSYLGGLYGYTF. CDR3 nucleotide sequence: TGTGCCAGCAGTTACCTCGGGGGGCTCTATGGCTACACCTTC.

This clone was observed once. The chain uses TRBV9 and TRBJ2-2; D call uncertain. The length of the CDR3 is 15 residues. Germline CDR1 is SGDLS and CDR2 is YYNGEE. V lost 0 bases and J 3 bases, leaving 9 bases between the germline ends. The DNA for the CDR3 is TGTGCCAGCAGCGTAGAAACTCCGCACACCGGGGAGCTGTTTTTT. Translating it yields CASSVETPHTGELFF. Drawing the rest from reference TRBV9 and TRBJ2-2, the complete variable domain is DSGVTQTPKHLITATGQRVTLRCSPRSGDLSVYWYQQSLDQGLQFLIQYYNGEERAKGNILERFSAQQFPDLHSELNLSSLELGDSALYFCASSVETPHTGELFFGEGSRLTVL.

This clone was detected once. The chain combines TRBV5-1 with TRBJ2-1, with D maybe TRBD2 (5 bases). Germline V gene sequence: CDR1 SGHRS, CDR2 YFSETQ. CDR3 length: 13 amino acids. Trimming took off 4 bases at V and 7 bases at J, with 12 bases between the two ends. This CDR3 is CASSGRDRNEQFF. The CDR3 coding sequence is TGCGCCAGCAGCGGACGGGATCGGAATGAGCAGTTCTTC.